Following are 9 T cell receptor beta chains from one sample sequenced in a study of shared clonotypes between healthy human individuals. Naive CD8 cells comprised CD45RO-negative, CCR7-positively selected cells, excluding terminally differentiated effector memory CD45RA+ cells. This table comes from immunoSEQ multiplex PCR, and its TCRdb copy is limited to in-frame clones, with some not included. The sample has about 820,000 clones; 92% are singletons. Sequencing was done on a sample of naive CD8+ T cells sorted from blood. These receptor sequences come from a man aged 25 to 40 in good health.

CDR3 sequence (DNA): TGCGCCAGCAAGAGGAACACTGAAGCTTTCTTT. Protein: CASKRNTEAFF. The gene calls are TRBV5-1 and TRBJ1-1; D gene uncertain. Germline CDR1 and CDR2: SGHRS and YFSETQ. With 6 bases removed from V and 1 base from J, the gap between germline ends came to 4 bases. The CDR3 has 11 residues. The complete variable domain, with remaining parts taken from reference TRBV5-1 and TRBJ1-1, reads KAGVTQTPRYLIKTRGQQVTLSCSPISGHRSVSWYQQTPGQGLQFLFEYFSETQRNKGNFPGRFSGRQFSNSRSEMNVSTLELGDSALYLCASKRNTEAFFGQGTRLTVV.

V and J are TRBV7-9 and TRBJ1-5; maybe TRBD1 (6 bases). The ends were cut back, 5 bases at V and 3 bases at J, with 11 bases in the middle. This CDR3 comprises 14 residues. In germline, CDR1 is SEHNR, CDR2 FQNEAQ (reference sequence). The CDR3 DNA is TGTGCCAGCAGCCCGGAGGGGGTCAATCAGCCCCAGCATTTT. Its protein is CASSPEGVNQPQHF.

This clone was counted a single time. The chain links TRBV7-9 to TRBJ2-1, with 9 bases identical to TRBD2. The germline V gene has CDR1 SEHNR and CDR2 FQNEAQ (reference sequence). Losses at the gene ends were 4 bases for V and 6 bases for J; bases not matched to a gene: 10. The CDR3 contains 16 residues. The CDR3 loop reads CASSSSLAGDRNEQFF. The CDR3 DNA sequence: TGTGCCAGCAGCTCCTCATTAGCGGGAGATCGCAATGAGCAGTTCTTC.

V usage is TRBV2 and J usage is TRBJ2-7; no definite D call. This CDR3 has 13 amino acids. Between the trimmed V and J ends, which lost 4 bases and 3 bases, there was a span of 10 bases. CDR1 SNHLY and CDR2 FYNNEI come from the germline V gene. DNA for the CDR3: TGTGCCAGCAGTGTTTGGCCCAGCTACGAGCAGTACTTC. This translates into CASSVWPSYEQYF.

This clone came up once. Other nucleotide sequences in the sample specify the same CDR3. The chain uses TRBV28 and TRBJ2-1; D remains ambiguous. V was clipped by 3 bases and J by 5 bases, with 5 bases between them. Per the germline V gene, CDR1 is MDHEN and CDR2 is SYDVKM. The CDR3 runs 12 residues. CDR3 sequence: CASSFGDNEQFF. The CDR3 DNA follows: TGTGCCAGCAGTTTTGGAGACAATGAGCAGTTCTTC.

The V gene is TRBV4-3, the J gene TRBJ1-1; no definite D call. The CDR3 totals 14 residues. CDR1 and CDR2 (germline): LGHNA, YSLEER. V was cut by 3 bases and J by 5 bases, with 13 bases left in between. CDR3: CASSQEPRFTEAFF. Here the CDR3 DNA reads TGCGCCAGCAGCCAGGAACCACGCTTTACTGAAGCTTTCTTT.

This clone occurred once. The J gene is TRBJ2-7, the V gene TRBV11-2; D not resolved. CDR3 length: 10 residues. Germline V lookup: CDR1 SGHAT, CDR2 FQNNGV. V was clipped by 2 bases and J by 6 bases, with 2 bases between them. The DNA of the CDR3 is TGTGCCAGCAGCTTACGCGAGCAGTACTTC. Translated: CASSLREQYF.

The rearrangement joins TRBV9 to TRBJ2-5; D is perhaps TRBD2 (6 bases). Trimming shortened V by 4 bases and J by 2 bases, and 12 bases separated the two germline ends. This CDR3 has 14 residues. The germline CDR1 and CDR2 sequences are SGDLS and YYNGEE. CDR3 amino acids: CASSPPGLQETQYF. In DNA, the CDR3 is TGTGCCAGCAGCCCCCCGGGACTTCAAGAGACCCAGTACTTC.

The V and J genes are TRBV27 and TRBJ2-7; D is perhaps TRBD2 (6 bases). V lost 3 bases to trimming and J lost 0 bases, with 15 bases between them. Germline values: CDR1 MNHEY, CDR2 SMNVEV (reference sequence). The CDR3 extends over 16 amino acids. This CDR3 reads CASSLSASESSYEQYF. CDR3 sequence (DNA): TGTGCCAGCAGTTTGTCCGCTAGCGAGAGCTCCTACGAGCAGTACTTC.